This T cell receptor beta chain was captured by sequencing in a study of cytomegalovirus exposure and HLA in healthy donors. Findings and limits, study-wide: A prior analysis recorded that most TCR beta V segments were productive about 87% or about 30% of the time. Some segments of the V type, notably TRBV6-2 and TRBV6-3, were excluded as indistinguishable. It has been reported that TCR beta sequences accurately predicted the HLA-A and HLA-B alleles of most subjects.

PCR used 60 Vbeta primers and 13 Jbeta primers. The data were produced by immunoSEQ multiplex PCR, yet TCRdb's version contains in-frame clones alone and is incomplete. The sample lists some 150,000 clones, roughly two thirds occurring once. To note about this clone: What it binds is not known.

CDR3 length: 14 residues. V lost 4 bases, J lost 4 bases, and 13 bases lay in between. Germline V gene sequence: CDR1 LGHNA, CDR2 YSLEER. The sequenced material came from PBMCs. The rearrangement uses TRBV4-3 and TRBJ1-2; possibly TRBD1 for D (6 bases). This TCR derives from a woman aged 25-40 years in good health and CMV-seronegative. Here the CDR3 DNA reads TGCGCCAGCAGCCCGGGGGGCGCAGGCTATGGCTACACCTTC. This codes for CASSPGGAGYGYTF.